These 21 T cell receptor beta chains share one sample of origin, sequenced in a study of shared clonotypes between healthy human individuals. Positively selected for CCR7, the CD45RO-negative cells used as naive CD8 cells excluded terminally differentiated effector memory CD45RA+ cells. The method was immunoSEQ multiplex PCR; TCRdb's version includes in-frame clones alone and lacks a portion of them. Counted here are some 2 million clones, just under 95% occurring once; the ten biggest clones make up 1% to 1.3%. The sequenced sample consisted of naive CD8+ T cells sorted from blood. Receptors originate from a man between 18 and 35 years old in good health.

The chain links TRBV5-8 to TRBJ1-5; no clear D. Per the germline V gene, CDR1 is SGHTS and CDR2 is YDEGEE. The ends were cut back, 0 bases at V and 5 bases at J, with 12 bases in the middle. The CDR3 runs to 15 residues. The CDR3 DNA is TGTGCCAGCAGCTTGGGGAGGAGGCTGGATCAGCCCCAGCATTTT. Protein sequence: CASSLGRRLDQPQHF.

The J gene is TRBJ1-2, the V gene TRBV7-9; D might be TRBD1 (5 bases). CDR1 is SEHNR and CDR2 is FQNEAQ in the germline V gene (reference sequence). The CDR3 length is 13 residues. V was trimmed by 6 bases and J by 6 bases, leaving 14 bases between them. CDR3 sequence: CASRPTGGDGYTF. In nucleotides, the CDR3 is TGTGCCAGCAGGCCCACAGGAGGTGATGGCTACACCTTC.

This clone was observed once. This chain connects TRBV7-8 to TRBJ1-1; D unresolved. There are 14 residues in the CDR3. Germline CDR1 and CDR2: SGHVS and FQNEAQ. Deletions cut 5 bases from V and 4 bases from J, with 14 bases between. In DNA form, the CDR3 reads TGTGCCAGCAGCACTTACGCCGGTGGCACTGAAGCTTTCTTT. Protein: CASSTYAGGTEAFF. The full variable domain, its missing parts supplied by reference TRBV7-8 and TRBJ1-1, is GAGVSQSPRYKVAKRGQDVALRCDPISGHVSLFWYQQALGQGPEFLTYFQNEAQLDKSGLPSDRFFAERPEGSVSTLKIQRTQQEDSAVYLCASSTYAGGTEAFFGQGTRLTVV.

This rearrangement joins TRBV6-5 to TRBJ1-6; possible D gene TRBD1, 5 bases. Trimming pared 5 bases from V and 3 bases from J, leaving 11 bases between. CDR3 size: 15 residues. Germline V gives CDR1 MNHEY, CDR2 SVGAGI. CDR3 protein: CASSPVQDYNSPLHF. The CDR3 coding sequence is TGTGCCAGCAGTCCGGTACAGGACTATAATTCACCCCTCCACTTT.

The chain couples TRBV7-9 to TRBJ2-1; no definite D call. This CDR3 contains 11 residues. Trimming removed 8 bases at V and 4 bases at J, with 6 bases between. CDR1 and CDR2 from the germline V gene are SEHNR and FQNEAQ (reference sequence). The CDR3 sequence: CASDHYNEQFF. Here the CDR3 DNA reads TGTGCCAGCGACCATTACAATGAGCAGTTCTTC.

This sequence joins TRBV4-1 and TRBJ1-1, with D perhaps TRBD1 (5 bases). Between the trimmed V and J ends, which lost 3 bases and 4 bases, there was a span of 12 bases. Germline V CDR1 and CDR2: MGHRA, YSYEKL. This CDR3 spans 14 amino acids. This CDR3 is CASSHVGQGTEAFF. Here the CDR3 DNA reads TGCGCCAGCAGCCACGTCGGTCAGGGCACTGAAGCTTTCTTT.

This chain connects TRBV11-2 to TRBJ2-7; 9 bases align to TRBD2. Trimming removed 4 bases from V and 7 bases from J; junction bases left unmatched: 17. Germline CDR1 SGHAT, CDR2 FQNNGV. The CDR3 contains 17 residues. The CDR3 is CASSSFPLASGAGEQYF. CDR3 nucleotides: TGTGCCAGCAGCTCCTTCCCTCTTGCTAGCGGGGCGGGGGAGCAGTACTTC.

The chain carries TRBV9 and TRBJ2-3; TRBD2 aligns across 7 bases. Germline CDR1 is SGDLS and CDR2 is YYNGEE. The length of the CDR3 is 15 residues. V lost 6 bases to trimming and J lost 4 bases; unmatched junction nucleotides: 11. The CDR3 sequence: CASTLGGRASDTQYF. CDR3 bases: TGTGCCAGCACCCTTGGAGGGAGGGCCTCAGATACGCAGTATTTT. Variable domain in full (rest from reference TRBV9 and TRBJ2-3): DSGVTQTPKHLITATGQRVTLRCSPRSGDLSVYWYQQSLDQGLQFLIQYYNGEERAKGNILERFSAQQFPDLHSELNLSSLELGDSALYFCASTLGGRASDTQYFGPGTRLTVL.

This rearrangement joins TRBV10-2 to TRBJ2-7, with D tentatively TRBD1 (6 bases). Germline CDR1 WSHSY, CDR2 SAAADI. Trimming removed 8 bases from V and 1 base from J, with 18 bases in between. The CDR3 loop spans 15 amino acids. CDR3 protein: CASRALVQGSYEQYF. The CDR3 DNA reads as TGCGCCAGCCGAGCATTGGTACAGGGTTCCTACGAGCAGTACTTC.

The chain carries TRBV9 and TRBJ2-7; 7 nucleotides align to TRBD2. V lost 0 bases to trimming and J lost 2 bases; unmatched junction nucleotides: 5. Per the germline V gene, CDR1 is SGDLS and CDR2 is YYNGEE. The CDR3 spans 15 residues. CDR3 in amino acids: CASSVDDGGTYEQYF. The DNA of the CDR3 is TGTGCCAGCAGCGTAGACGACGGGGGGACCTACGAGCAGTACTTC.

The chain links TRBV2 to TRBJ1-1; D uncertain. Germline V gives CDR1 SNHLY, CDR2 FYNNEI. The CDR3 totals 15 residues. Trimming took off 4 bases at V and 4 bases at J, with 16 bases between the two ends. CDR3 amino acids: CASSGSLTVSTEAFF. CDR3 sequence (DNA): TGTGCCAGCAGTGGGTCCCTCACGGTTAGCACTGAAGCTTTCTTT.

The rearrangement links TRBV7-9 to TRBJ2-7; 7 nucleotides match TRBD1. The CDR3 consists of 15 residues. Looked up from germline, CDR1 is SEHNR and CDR2 is FQNEAQ (reference sequence). The ends lost 5 bases at V and 3 bases at J; junction bases unmatched: 10. CDR3 amino acids: CASSTMDRSIYEQYF. CDR3 nucleotides: TGTGCCAGCAGCACGATGGACAGGTCGATCTACGAGCAGTACTTC.

J is TRBJ1-6 and V is TRBV7-9; perhaps TRBD1 as D (6 bases). The CDR3 consists of 16 residues. Germline CDR1 SEHNR, CDR2 FQNEAQ (reference sequence). V was pared by 5 bases and J by 6 bases, with 17 bases between. CDR3 region: CASSPPGDSSNSPLHF. The CDR3 coding sequence is TGTGCCAGCAGCCCACCAGGGGATTCTTCTAATTCACCCCTCCACTTT.

This chain joins TRBV5-1 and TRBJ1-5, with 8 bases identical to TRBD1. CDR1 is SGHRS, CDR2 YFSETQ, per germline. After removal of 4 bases from V and 5 bases from J, the junction contained 5 bases not matched to a gene. The CDR3 spans 14 residues. The CDR3 bases are TGCGCCAGCAGCCCCCAGGGGGCCGATCAGCCCCAGCATTTT. It encodes CASSPQGADQPQHF.

As for this clone: The sample carries other DNA sequences with the same CDR3. V usage is TRBV6-5 and J usage is TRBJ1-2; D gene unclear. This CDR3 spans 13 amino acids. V lost 0 bases and J 5 bases, leaving 7 bases between the germline ends. Germline V lookup: CDR1 MNHEY, CDR2 SVGAGI. CDR3 region: CASSYSREYGYTF. The CDR3 nucleotides read TGTGCCAGCAGTTACTCAAGAGAATATGGCTACACCTTC.

The chain joins TRBV10-3 to TRBJ2-7; the D is unclear. The V end lost 0 bases, the J end lost 7 bases, and 13 bases lay between the germline ends. The CDR3 is 14 residues long. Germline lookup yields CDR1 ENHRY and CDR2 SYGVKD. The CDR3 loop is CAISESTLGGEQYF. The CDR3 nucleotides are TGTGCCATCAGTGAGTCGACGTTGGGTGGTGAGCAGTACTTC.

The chain links TRBV4-3 to TRBJ2-1, with 7 bases fitting TRBD1. The length of the CDR3 is 17 residues. CDR1 and CDR2 (germline): LGHNA, YSLEER. After removal of 0 bases from V and 0 bases from J, the junction contained 5 bases not matched to a gene. The CDR3 spells CASSQDQGETSYNEQFF. The CDR3 DNA follows: TGCGCCAGCAGCCAAGATCAGGGGGAGACCTCCTACAATGAGCAGTTCTTC.

V usage is TRBV15 and J usage is TRBJ1-4, with TRBD1 identical over 7 bases. The length of the CDR3 is 13 residues. Germline values: CDR1 LNHNV, CDR2 YYDKDF (reference sequence). With 3 bases clipped from V and 8 bases from J, the junction kept 3 bases outside the gene matches. In DNA, the CDR3 is TGTGCCACCAGCAGGACCAGGGGGGAAAAACTGTTTTTT. Translating gives CATSRTRGEKLFF.

The chain links TRBV6-5 to TRBJ2-2, with D uncertain. Trimming removed 0 bases at V and 6 bases at J, with 11 bases between. Germline V lookup: CDR1 MNHEY, CDR2 SVGAGI. This CDR3 has 15 amino acids. The CDR3, as DNA: TGTGCCAGCAGTTACTCGACACGGACGGCCGGGGAGCTGTTTTTT. Amino acids: CASSYSTRTAGELFF.

V gene TRBV6-1 combines with J gene TRBJ1-6; 8 bases map to TRBD1. Germline CDR1 MNHNS, CDR2 SASEGT. The CDR3 spans 14 residues. V shed 6 bases and J 6 bases; nucleotides not matched to a gene: 4. This chain's CDR3 is CASRRTGINSPLHF. In DNA, the CDR3 is TGTGCCAGCAGGAGGACAGGGATTAATTCACCCCTCCACTTT.

The V gene is TRBV5-1, the J gene TRBJ1-1, with D perhaps TRBD1 (5 bases). The CDR3 extends over 13 amino acids. Per the germline V gene, CDR1 is SGHRS and CDR2 is YFSETQ. Trimming took off 5 bases at V and 1 base at J, with 9 bases between the two ends. The CDR3 DNA reads as TGCGCCAGCAGTGGGGGGAGGAACACTGAAGCTTTCTTT. Translated: CASSGGRNTEAFF.